Listed here is a single TCR beta chain. No antigen is known for it. This entry belongs to a study of T cell responses to AZD1222 COVID-19 vaccine. General observations from the study: Every sample of the repertoires postdated the peak T cell response. Mapped onto spike, vaccine-associated CD4 TCRs spanned it and were dominant at 160-218 and 743-854. Clonal diversity may have been underestimated, and the donors were mostly white British, with more females than males. Nearly half of unique spike-specific TCRs reportedly avoided B.1.351 and B.1.1.7 mutated regions.

Clones were sequenced by immunoSEQ multiplex PCR, and TCRdb holds only the in-frame ones, with some missing. The sample yields about 120,000 clones, around 90% seen once. Germline lookup yields CDR1 SGHDT and CDR2 YYEEEE. V was cut by 6 bases and J by 1 base, with 10 bases left in between. The CDR3 runs 13 residues. The source material was peripheral blood, sampled 28 days after the second AZD1222 dose. The receptor's source is an adult who received the AZD1222 COVID-19 vaccine. The V gene is TRBV5-6, the J gene TRBJ1-1, with D possibly being TRBD1 (5 bases). The CDR3 bases are TGTGCCAGCACCCGGGGCGCGAACACTGAAGCTTTCTTT. It is translated as CASTRGANTEAFF.